These 19 T cell receptor beta chains share one sample of origin, sequenced in a study of T-cell reconstitution after alpha-beta-depleted transplantation in children. The TCRbeta library incorporated unique molecular identifiers. Each CDR3 protein is one row after TCRdb ran MiXCR on the PCR reads. The sample gives some 600,000 distinct CDR3 sequences, roughly 13% of which show up once; 2% to 2.5% is in the top ten. Sequenced material: PBMCs, mostly from graft donor cells, taken 360 days after TCRalphabeta/CD19-depleted stem cell transplant. The receptors come from a male patient between 5 and 17 years old who had a stem cell transplant for acute myeloid leukemia, so the T cells may come from the graft donor.

This clonotype occurred a few times. The V and J genes are TRBV28 and TRBJ2-7, with 15 nucleotides matching TRBD2. J lost 2 bases, V lost 5 bases, and 7 bases had no gene match. The CDR3 contains 17 residues. From germline, CDR1 is MDHEN and CDR2 SYDVKM. CDR3 in amino acids: CASSRGLAGGPPYEQYF. CDR3 nucleotide sequence: TGTGCCAGCAGTCGCGGACTAGCGGGAGGGCCTCCCTACGAGCAGTACTTC.

This clonotype was recorded many times. V gene TRBV12-3 or TRBV12-4 combines with J gene TRBJ2-5; 8 positions agree with TRBD2. The CDR3 contains 15 residues. With 3 bases clipped from V and 1 base from J, the junction kept 4 bases outside the gene matches. The CDR3 nucleotides read TGTGCCAGCAGTTTTCCCCGGGAGGGCCAAGAGACCCAGTACTTC. This gives the protein CASSFPREGQETQYF.

This clonotype was observed many times. CDR3 sequence: CASSWTTGGYGYTF. CDR3 coding DNA: TGTGCCAGCAGTTGGACTACAGGGGGCTATGGCTACACCTTC. V usage is TRBV28 and J usage is TRBJ1-2, with 8 bases that match TRBD1. The CDR3 runs 14 residues. J was trimmed by 4 bases and V by 4 bases; bases with no gene match: 5. CDR1 is MDHEN, CDR2 SYDVKM, per germline.

With regard to this clonotype: At one of its ends the junction is not consistent with the germline gene, which may arise from a read error. This chain joins TRBV6-1 and TRBJ2-7; TRBD2 is a possible D gene (7 bases). The CDR3 runs 16 residues. From germline, CDR1 is MNHNS and CDR2 SASEGT. CDR3 bases: TGTGCCAGCACTGAAGTCGGGGGGCCTTTCTCCTACGAGCAGTACTTC. Amino acid sequence: CASTEVGGPFSYEQYF.

This clonotype has a single count. The junction differs from germline at one of its ends, possibly a read error. The V and J genes are TRBV7-2 and TRBJ2-7, with TRBD2 identical over 9 bases. This CDR3 spans 15 amino acids. CDR1 is SGHTA, CDR2 FQGNSA, per germline. The CDR3 protein is CANSLESTSGDEQYF. CDR3 DNA sequence: TGTGCCAACAGCTTAGAGTCGACTAGCGGCGACGAGCAGTACTTC.

The genes are TRBV19 and TRBJ2-1; 10 bases align to TRBD2. Germline V gene lookup returns CDR1 LNHDA and CDR2 SQIVND (reference sequence). This CDR3 is built from 15 residues. The V segment lost 9 bases and the J segment 10 bases; nucleotides outside the gene matches: 15. CDR3 region: CASNLLAGDMGEQFF. As DNA, the CDR3 is TGTGCCAGCAACCTTCTAGCGGGAGATATGGGAGAGCAGTTCTTC. Full variable domain (rest looked up from reference TRBV19 and TRBJ2-1): DGGITQSPKYLFRKEGQNVTLSCEQNLNHDAMYWYRQDPGQGLRLIYYSQIVNDFQKGDIAEGYSVSREKKESFPLTVTSAQKNPTAFYLCASNLLAGDMGEQFFGPGTRLTVL.

This clonotype showed up just a few times. This sequence joins TRBV2 and TRBJ2-3; 10 positions agree with TRBD2. Losses at the gene ends were 6 bases for V and 0 bases for J; bases not matched to a gene: 15. From germline, CDR1 is SNHLY and CDR2 FYNNEI. This CDR3 comprises 19 residues. DNA of the CDR3: TGTGCCAGCAGGTATCCGGGACTAGCGAGCAGAGGCAGCACAGATACGCAGTATTTT. Encoded protein: CASRYPGLASRGSTDTQYF.

There are many counts of this clonotype. This CDR3 reads CASSRPTWEGETQYF. The CDR3 nucleotides read TGTGCCAGCAGTCGCCCGACGTGGGAAGGAGAGACCCAGTACTTC. J is TRBJ2-5 and V is TRBV6-5; D not resolved. The length of the CDR3 is 15 residues. The V and J ends lost 5 bases and 4 bases respectively, with 17 bases between them. Germline V gene lookup returns CDR1 MNHEY and CDR2 SVGAGI.

This clonotype occurred many times. The J gene is TRBJ2-5, the V gene TRBV29-1; maybe TRBD1 (5 bases). This CDR3 has 13 residues. CDR1 is SQVTM, CDR2 ANQGSEA, per germline. Trimming took 6 bases from V and 2 from J, leaving 13 bases between them. CDR3 sequence: CSVQPQGQETQYF. The CDR3 nucleotides read TGCAGCGTACAGCCCCAGGGACAAGAGACCCAGTACTTC.

This chain connects TRBV12-3 or TRBV12-4 to TRBJ2-1; D remains ambiguous. The V gene lost 3 bases and the J gene lost 4 bases, with 13 bases spanning the gap. CDR3 length: 15 amino acids. The CDR3 loop reads CASSLSPQIYNEQFF. DNA of the CDR3: TGTGCCAGCAGTTTGTCGCCTCAAATTTACAATGAGCAGTTCTTC.

This clonotype was recorded at least ten times. CDR3 DNA sequence: TGCAGTGCTAGGTCAGCGGTGCGCTACGAGCAGTACTTC. Protein sequence: CSARSAVRYEQYF. V and J are TRBV20-1 and TRBJ2-7, with TRBD2 as a possible D gene (5 bases). The V gene lost 3 bases and the J gene lost 3 bases, with 12 bases spanning the gap. The CDR3 contains 13 residues. The germline V gene has CDR1 DFQATT and CDR2 SNEGSKA (reference sequence).

The chain employs TRBV7-9 and TRBJ2-7; 8 bases line up with TRBD1. Germline values: CDR1 SEHNR, CDR2 FQNEAQ (reference sequence). CDR3 length equals 16 residues. J gave up 3 bases and V 5 bases, and 12 bases lay outside the gene matches. The CDR3 sequence is CASSTLPGTGYYEQYF. Here the CDR3 DNA reads TGTGCCAGCAGCACCCTACCGGGGACAGGCTACTACGAGCAGTACTTC. The full variable domain, completed using reference TRBV7-9 and TRBJ2-7, is DTGVSQNPRHKITKRGQNVTFRCDPISEHNRLYWYRQTLGQGPEFLTYFQNEAQLEKSRLLSDRFSAERPKGSFSTLEIQRTEQGDSAMYLCASSTLPGTGYYEQYFGPGTRLTVT.

This clonotype has only a few counts. The chain has TRBV29-1 and TRBJ2-1, with D possibly matching TRBD2 (7 bases). The CDR3 length is 16 residues. Germline CDR1 is SQVTM and CDR2 is ANQGSEA. Between the trimmed V and J ends, which lost 3 bases and 9 bases, there was a span of 24 bases. CDR3 nucleotide sequence: TGCAGCGTTGACAAACTAGGGGGGGCAGGGGTTAGTGAGCAGTTCTTC. This sequence encodes CSVDKLGGAGVSEQFF.

This sequence joins TRBV4-2 and TRBJ2-7, with 10 bases fitting TRBD2. Unmatched junction bases numbered 7, after V lost 0 bases and J lost 5 bases. CDR1 and CDR2 (germline): LGHNA, YNFKEQ. CDR3 length equals 16 residues. The CDR3 here is CASSQDPSGRGNEQYF. CDR3 bases: TGTGCCAGCAGCCAAGACCCTAGCGGGAGAGGCAACGAGCAGTACTTC.

CDR3 nucleotide sequence: TGCGCCAGCAGCCTGGTGGGTGTGGAGGGGCGCTACCCAGATACGCAGTATTTT. Translated: CASSLVGVEGRYPDTQYF. The chain uses TRBV5-1 and TRBJ2-3, with D possibly being TRBD2 (6 bases). The CDR3 length is 18 residues. CDR1 is SGHRS and CDR2 is YFSETQ in the germline V gene. V was trimmed by 4 bases and J by 4 bases, leaving 25 bases between them.

In its sample, this clonotype was seen many times. The chain combines TRBV27 with TRBJ2-2; D is tentatively TRBD1 or TRBD2 (6 bases each). Trimming removed 4 bases from V and 5 bases from J, with 14 bases in between. Germline lookup yields CDR1 MNHEY and CDR2 SMNVEV (reference sequence). This CDR3 contains 15 residues. The CDR3 is CASSWGARRTGELFF. CDR3 sequence (DNA): TGTGCCAGCAGTTGGGGGGCGCGGAGGACCGGGGAGCTGTTTTTT.

The chain links TRBV12-5 to TRBJ2-1, with a tentative D call TRBD2 (5 bases). V shed 0 bases and J shed 6 bases, with 6 bases lying between them. In germline, CDR1 is LGHNT, CDR2 FRNRAP. This CDR3 has 13 amino acids. The CDR3 sequence is CASGLVGGNEQFF. CDR3 in DNA: TGTGCTAGTGGTTTGGTAGGAGGCAATGAGCAGTTCTTC.

The V gene is TRBV12-5, the J gene TRBJ1-5; D not certain. The CDR3 runs 13 residues. Germline CDR1 LGHNT, CDR2 FRNRAP. Trimming removed 5 bases at V and 9 bases at J, with 14 bases between. The CDR3 nucleotides are TGTGCTAGTGGTACCGGGCCCGCGTGGCCCCAGCATTTT. Translated, it gives CASGTGPAWPQHF.

This clonotype occurred many times. V is TRBV20-1 and J is TRBJ2-1; unclear D gene. The CDR3 totals 12 residues. The germline V and J ends were trimmed by 3 bases and 5 bases, with 8 bases remaining between them. Germline-derived CDR1 and CDR2 are DFQATT and SNEGSKA (reference sequence). In DNA, the CDR3 is TGCAGTGCTAGCACCGGCCACAATGAGCAGTTCTTC. Encoded protein: CSASTGHNEQFF.